This T cell receptor beta chain was profiled in a study of T cell responses to AZD1222 COVID-19 vaccine. This CDR3 comprises 14 residues. The germline V and J ends were trimmed by 2 bases and 1 base, with 8 bases remaining between them. Germline values: CDR1 MDHEN, CDR2 SYDVKM. Regarding the study as a whole: Nearly half of spike-specific TCRs reportedly go after variant regions that carry no mutations.

To note about this clone: Its antigen is not identified.

The method was immunoSEQ multiplex PCR; TCRdb's version includes in-frame clones alone and lacks a portion of them. The sample's table shows over 120,000 clones. V and J are TRBV28 and TRBJ1-2; no definite D call. This TCR derives from an adult in good health. Sequencing was performed on peripheral blood. In DNA form, the CDR3 reads TGTGCCAGCAGTTTAGGAGGATTTAACTATGGCTACACCTTC. Its protein product is CASSLGGFNYGYTF.